This record concerns one TCR beta chain sequence. In the authors' workflow: Amplification of reference gene primers provided the estimated nucleated cell counts. TCRdb's copy holds only in-frame clones and misses some; the assay was immunoSEQ multiplex PCR. V, J and clone size are those of that table, while D and trimming were read from the DNA. The table includes fewer than 200,000 clones, roughly 79% detected once. These data are taken from a study of blood T cell repertoires in COVID-19. Germline V lookup: CDR1 MNHNS, CDR2 SASEGT. CDR3 length equals 14 residues. V shed 0 bases and J shed 3 bases, with 8 bases lying between them.

V and J are TRBV6-1 and TRBJ1-2; D gene uncertain. The sequencing input was peripheral blood. The TCR originated in a woman in her seventies with acute or convalescent COVID-19. The CDR3: CASSEAGQDYGYTF. The CDR3 DNA reads TGTGCCAGCAGTGAAGCGGGTCAGGACTATGGCTACACCTTC.